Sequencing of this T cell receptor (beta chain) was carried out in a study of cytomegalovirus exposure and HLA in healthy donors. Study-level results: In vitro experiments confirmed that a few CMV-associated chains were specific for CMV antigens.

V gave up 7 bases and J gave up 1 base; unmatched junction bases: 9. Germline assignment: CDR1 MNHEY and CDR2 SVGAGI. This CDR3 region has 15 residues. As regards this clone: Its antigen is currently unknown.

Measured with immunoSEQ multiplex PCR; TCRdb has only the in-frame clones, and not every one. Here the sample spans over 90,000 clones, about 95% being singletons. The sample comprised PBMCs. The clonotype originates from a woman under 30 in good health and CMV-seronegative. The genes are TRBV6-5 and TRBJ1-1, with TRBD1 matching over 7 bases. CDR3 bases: TGTGCCAGCATCGCATTGGGGACAGCGAACACTGAAGCTTTCTTT. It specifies CASIALGTANTEAFF.